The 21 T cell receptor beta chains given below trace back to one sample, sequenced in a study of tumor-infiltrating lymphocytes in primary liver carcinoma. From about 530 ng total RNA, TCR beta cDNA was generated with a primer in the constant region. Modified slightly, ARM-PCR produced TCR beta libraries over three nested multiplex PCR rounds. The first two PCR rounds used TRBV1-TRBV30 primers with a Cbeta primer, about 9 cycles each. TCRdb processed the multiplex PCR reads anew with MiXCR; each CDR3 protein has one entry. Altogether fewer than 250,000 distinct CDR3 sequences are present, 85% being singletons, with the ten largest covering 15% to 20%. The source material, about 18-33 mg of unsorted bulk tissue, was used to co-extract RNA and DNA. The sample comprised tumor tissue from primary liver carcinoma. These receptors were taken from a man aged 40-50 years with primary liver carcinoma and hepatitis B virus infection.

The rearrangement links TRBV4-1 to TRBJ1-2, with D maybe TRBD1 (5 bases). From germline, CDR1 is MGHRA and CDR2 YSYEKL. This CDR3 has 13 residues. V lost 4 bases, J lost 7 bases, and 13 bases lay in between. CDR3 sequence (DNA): TGCGCCAGCAGCCGGGGTCAGAGGGGTGGCTACACCTTC. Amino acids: CASSRGQRGGYTF.

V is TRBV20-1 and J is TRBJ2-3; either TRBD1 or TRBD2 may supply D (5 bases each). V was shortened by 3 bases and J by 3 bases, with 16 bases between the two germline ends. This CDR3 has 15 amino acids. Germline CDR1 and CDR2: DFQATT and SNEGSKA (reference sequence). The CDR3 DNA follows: TGCAGTGCTAGTGGTTCTGGGGGTCTGACAGATACGCAGTATTTT. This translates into CSASGSGGLTDTQYF.

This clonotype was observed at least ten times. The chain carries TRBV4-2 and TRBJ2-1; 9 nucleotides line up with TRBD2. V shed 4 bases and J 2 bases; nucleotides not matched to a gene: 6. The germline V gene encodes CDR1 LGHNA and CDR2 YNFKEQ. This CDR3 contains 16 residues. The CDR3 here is CASSPDLAGPYNEQFF. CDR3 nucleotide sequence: TGTGCCAGCAGCCCGGACCTAGCGGGACCCTACAATGAGCAGTTCTTC.

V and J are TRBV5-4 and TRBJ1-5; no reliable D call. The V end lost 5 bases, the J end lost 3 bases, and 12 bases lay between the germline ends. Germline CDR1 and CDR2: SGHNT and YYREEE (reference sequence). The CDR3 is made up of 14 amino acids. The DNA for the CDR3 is TGTGCCAGCAGTTTATCAGAGGCCAATCAGCCCCAGCATTTT. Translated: CASSLSEANQPQHF.

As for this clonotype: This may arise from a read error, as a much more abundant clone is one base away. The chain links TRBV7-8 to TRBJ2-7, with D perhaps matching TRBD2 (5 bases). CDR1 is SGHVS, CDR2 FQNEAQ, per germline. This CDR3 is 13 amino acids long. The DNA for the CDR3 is TGTCCCAGCAGCTATTCCGAAACCAATAGCGTGTACTTC. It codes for CPSSYSETNSVYF. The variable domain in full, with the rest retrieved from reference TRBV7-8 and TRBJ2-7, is GAGVSQSPRYKVAKRGQDVALRCDPISGHVSLFWYQQALGQGPEFLTYFQNEAQLDKSGLPSDRFFAERPEGSVSTLKIQRTQQEDSAVYLCPSSYSETNSVYFGPGTRLTVT.

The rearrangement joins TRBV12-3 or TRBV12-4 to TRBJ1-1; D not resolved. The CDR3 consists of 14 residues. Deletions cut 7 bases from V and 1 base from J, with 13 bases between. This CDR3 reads CASTPEKQNTEAFF. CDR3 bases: TGTGCCAGCACCCCCGAGAAGCAGAACACTGAAGCTTTCTTT.

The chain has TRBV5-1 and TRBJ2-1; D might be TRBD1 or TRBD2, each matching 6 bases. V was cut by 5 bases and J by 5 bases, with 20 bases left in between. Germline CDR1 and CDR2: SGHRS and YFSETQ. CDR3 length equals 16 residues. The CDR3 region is CASRLTLEGGHNEQFF. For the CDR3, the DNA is TGCGCCAGCAGATTGACCCTAGAGGGGGGCCACAATGAGCAGTTCTTC.

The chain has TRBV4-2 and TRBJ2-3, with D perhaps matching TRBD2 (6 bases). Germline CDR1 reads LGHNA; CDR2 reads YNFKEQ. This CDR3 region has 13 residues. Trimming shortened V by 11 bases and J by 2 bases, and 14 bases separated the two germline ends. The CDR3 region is CAGGRESTDTQYF. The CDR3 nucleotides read TGTGCCGGTGGTCGGGAGTCCACAGATACGCAGTATTTT.

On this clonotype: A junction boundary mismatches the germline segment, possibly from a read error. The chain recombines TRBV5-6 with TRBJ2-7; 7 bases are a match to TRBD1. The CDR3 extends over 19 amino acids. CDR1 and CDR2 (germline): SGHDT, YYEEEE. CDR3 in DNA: TGTATCAGCAGCGCCACAGGGGCCCGCGAGGGGCAGAACTCCTACGAGCAGTATTTC. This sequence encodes CISSATGAREGQNSYEQYF.

The CDR3: CIVELAGHTDTQYF. DNA for the CDR3: TGCATTGTTGAGTTAGCGGGGCACACAGATACGCAGTATTTT. The chain has TRBV29-1 and TRBJ2-3, with 8 bases lining up with TRBD2. Germline CDR1 is SQVTM and CDR2 is ANQGSEA. This CDR3 has 14 amino acids.

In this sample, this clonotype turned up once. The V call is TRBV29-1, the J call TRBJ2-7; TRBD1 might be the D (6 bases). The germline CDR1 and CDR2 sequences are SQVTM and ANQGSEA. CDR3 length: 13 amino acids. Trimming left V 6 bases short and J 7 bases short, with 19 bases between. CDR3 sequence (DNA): TGCAGCGTCGAGGACAGTGATTACGATGAGCAGTACTTC. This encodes CSVEDSDYDEQYF.

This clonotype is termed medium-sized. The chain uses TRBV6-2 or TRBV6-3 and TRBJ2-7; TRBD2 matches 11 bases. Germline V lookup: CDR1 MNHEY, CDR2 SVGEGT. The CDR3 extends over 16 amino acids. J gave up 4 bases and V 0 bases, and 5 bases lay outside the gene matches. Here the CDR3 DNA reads TGTGCCAGCAGTTACTCGTCTAGCGGGAGGAGATACGAGCAGTACTTC. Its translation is CASSYSSSGRRYEQYF.

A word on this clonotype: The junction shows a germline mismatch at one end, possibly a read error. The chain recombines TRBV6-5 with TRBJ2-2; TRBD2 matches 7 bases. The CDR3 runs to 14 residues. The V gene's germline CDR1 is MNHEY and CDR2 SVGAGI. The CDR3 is CATYSGLVAGELFF. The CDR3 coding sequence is TGTGCCACTTACTCCGGACTAGTTGCCGGGGAGCTGTTCTTT.

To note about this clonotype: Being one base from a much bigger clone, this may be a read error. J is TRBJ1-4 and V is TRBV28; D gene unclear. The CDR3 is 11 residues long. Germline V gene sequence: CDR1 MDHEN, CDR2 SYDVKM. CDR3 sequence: CANSFNEKLFF. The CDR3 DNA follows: TGTGCCAACAGTTTCAATGAAAAACTGTTTTTT.

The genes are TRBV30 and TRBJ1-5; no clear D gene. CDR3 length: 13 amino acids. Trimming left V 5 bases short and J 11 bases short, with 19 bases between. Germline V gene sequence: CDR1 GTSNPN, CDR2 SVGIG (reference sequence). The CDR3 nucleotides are TGTGCCTGGTCGGAGCGGGGAAGGATGGCCCAGCATTTT. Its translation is CAWSERGRMAQHF.

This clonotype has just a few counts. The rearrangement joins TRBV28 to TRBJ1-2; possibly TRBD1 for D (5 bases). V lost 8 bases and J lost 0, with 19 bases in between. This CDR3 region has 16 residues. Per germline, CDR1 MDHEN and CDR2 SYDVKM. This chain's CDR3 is CASFRRGGQTNYGYTF. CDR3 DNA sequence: TGTGCCAGCTTCCGTCGGGGCGGACAAACTAACTATGGCTACACCTTC.

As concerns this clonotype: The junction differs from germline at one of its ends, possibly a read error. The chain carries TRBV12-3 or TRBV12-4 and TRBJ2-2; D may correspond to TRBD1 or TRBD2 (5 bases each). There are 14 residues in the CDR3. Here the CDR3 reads CVSMETADTGELFF. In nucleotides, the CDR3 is TGTGTCAGCATGGAGACAGCGGACACCGGGGAGCTGTTTTTT.

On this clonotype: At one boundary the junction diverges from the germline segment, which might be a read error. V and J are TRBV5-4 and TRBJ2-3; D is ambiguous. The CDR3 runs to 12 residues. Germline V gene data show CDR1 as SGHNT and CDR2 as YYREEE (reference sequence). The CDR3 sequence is CASGLVPDTQYF. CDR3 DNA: TGTGCCAGCGGCTTGGTTCCAGATACGCAATATTTT. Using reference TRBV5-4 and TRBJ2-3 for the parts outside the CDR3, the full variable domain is ETGVTQSPTHLIKTRGQQVTLRCSSQSGHNTVSWYQQALGQGPQFIFQYYREEENGRGNFPPRFSGLQFPNYSSELNVNALELDDSALYLCASGLVPDTQYFGPGTRLTVL.

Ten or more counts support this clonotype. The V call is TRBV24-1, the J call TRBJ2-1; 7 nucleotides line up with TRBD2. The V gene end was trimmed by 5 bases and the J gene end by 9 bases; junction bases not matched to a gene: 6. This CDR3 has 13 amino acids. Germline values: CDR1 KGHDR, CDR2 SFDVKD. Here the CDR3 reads CATSVLPGGEQFF. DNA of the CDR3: TGTGCCACCAGTGTCCTCCCGGGGGGTGAGCAGTTCTTC.

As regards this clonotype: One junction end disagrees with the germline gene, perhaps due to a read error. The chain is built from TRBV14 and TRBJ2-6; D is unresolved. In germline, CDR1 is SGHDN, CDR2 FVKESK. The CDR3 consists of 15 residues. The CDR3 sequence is CASIQGASGANVLTF. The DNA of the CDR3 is TGTGCCAGCATCCAAGGCGCATCTGGGGCCAACGTCCTGACTTTC. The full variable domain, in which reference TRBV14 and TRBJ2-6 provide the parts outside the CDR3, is EAGVTQFPSHSVIEKGQTVTLRCDPISGHDNLYWYRRVMGKEIKFLLHFVKESKQDESGMPNNRFLAERTGGTYSTLKVQPAELEDSGVYFCASIQGASGANVLTFGAGSRLTVL.

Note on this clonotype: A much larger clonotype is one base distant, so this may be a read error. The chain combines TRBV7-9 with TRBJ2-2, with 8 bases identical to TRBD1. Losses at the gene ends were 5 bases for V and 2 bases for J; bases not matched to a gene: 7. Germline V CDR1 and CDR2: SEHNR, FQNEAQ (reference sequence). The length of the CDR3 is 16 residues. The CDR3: CASSPRQGYNTGELFF. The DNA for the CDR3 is TGTGCCAGCAGCCCCAGACAGGGGTATAACACCGGGGAGCTGTTTTTT.